A selection of T cell receptor beta chains follows, all from one sample in a study of cytomegalovirus exposure and HLA in healthy donors. Sequencing used immunoSEQ multiplex PCR; TCRdb keeps in-frame clones, though not all of them. Found here are approximately 130,000 clones, around 72% of them singletons; the top ten hold roughly 4%. Sequencing was performed on PBMCs. The source of these receptors is a man aged 50 or older in good health and CMV-seropositive. Each CDR3 is given without its conserved first and last residue.

ASRTGGGETQY,TRBV2,TRBJ2-5
ASSFPGQGRKQY,TRBV5-4,TRBJ2-7
ASSYSRTEVYEQY,TRBV6-5,TRBJ2-7
ASSELGGGSEAF,TRBV6-1,TRBJ1-1
ASSLAGGHKGQF,TRBV25-1,TRBJ2-1
ASSLTGGGNQPQH,TRBV19,TRBJ1-5
ASSFAGAGNTIY,TRBV5-4,TRBJ1-3
ASSPDVGGSWTDTQY,TRBV7-9,TRBJ2-3
ASSLPGMAGELF,TRBV5-1,TRBJ2-2
ASSLGSSGSYEQY,TRBV5-1,NA
ASSRSVNQPQH,TRBV27,TRBJ1-5
SVGLRVGAEAF,TRBV29-1,TRBJ1-1
ASSLSGAGGTEAF,TRBV5-8,TRBJ1-1
ASSPRPVPVLRNQPQH,TRBV19,TRBJ1-5
ASSRSMNTEAF,TRBV7-2,TRBJ1-1
ASSLGGGRDGYT,TRBV5-1,TRBJ1-2
ASSTGQGILYGYT,TRBV5-1,TRBJ1-2
ASRNRDTYEQY,TRBV27,TRBJ2-7
ASSPGLAGGRADTQY,TRBV9,TRBJ2-3
ATHPAGVETQY,TRBV6-5,TRBJ2-5
ASSPLDRFTEAF,TRBV7-8,TRBJ1-1
ASSVGAGGKQY,TRBV9,TRBJ2-7
ASTLGTWNQPQH,TRBV19,TRBJ1-5
ASSLSSGNTIY,TRBV9,TRBJ1-3
ASSLAGGPLNIQY,TRBV13,TRBJ2-4
ASSPRTGPLNTEAF,TRBV7-9,TRBJ1-1
ASSQAGTGFGYT,TRBV4-2,TRBJ1-2
ASRTTPRGTEAF,TRBV27,TRBJ1-1
ASSPGPNGADTQY,TRBV5-6,TRBJ2-3
ASSGQGGYQPQH,TRBV6-1,TRBJ1-5
ASRGPDEQY,TRBV6-5,TRBJ2-7